The rows below give T cell receptor beta chains drawn from one sample of a study of T-cell reconstitution after alpha-beta-depleted transplantation in children. TCRdb passed the PCR reads through MiXCR, listing each CDR3 protein once. The sample holds around 500,000 distinct CDR3 sequences; about an eighth are singletons and the top ten take around 6%. Specimen: PBMCs from the stem cell graft donor, collected from the stem cell graft. Source of these receptors: a human donor who donated a stem cell graft to a child with combined immunodeficiency. Both conserved end residues are part of each CDR3. The D gene is left open where the match is weak. Not all rows give a size; the values are once, few, many and, for expanded clones, a class.

TRBV12-3/TRBV12-4	TRBD1	many	TRBJ1-3	CASSFGTAGNTIYF	TGTGCCAGCAGTTTCGGGACAGCTGGAAACACCATATATTTT
TRBV5-1	NA	NA	TRBJ1-5	CASSLPPWGGASYQPQHF	TGCGCCAGCAGCTTGCCTCCGTGGGGGGGCGCGAGTTATCAGCCCCAGCATTTT
TRBV5-1	NA	NA	TRBJ2-3	CASSLGPGSGSDTQYF	TGCGCCAGCAGCTTGGGTCCGGGATCGGGGTCGGATACGCAGTATTTT
TRBV20-1	NA	few	TRBJ1-5	CSARQFQDSNQPQHF	TGCAGTGCAAGACAGTTCCAAGATAGCAATCAGCCCCAGCATTTT
TRBV29-1	TRBD1	NA	TRBJ1-2	CSVEKTGTVGNGYTF	TGCAGCGTTGAGAAGACAGGGACGGTGGGTAATGGCTACACCTTC
TRBV5-1	TRBD2	many	TRBJ2-1	CASSLNRPGLALYNEQFF	TGCGCCAGCAGCTTGAATAGACCGGGACTAGCGCTTTACAATGAGCAGTTCTTC
TRBV7-2	TRBD1	few	TRBJ1-5	CASSLSGTANQPQHF	TGTGCCAGCAGCTTATCCGGGACAGCAAATCAGCCCCAGCATTTT
TRBV4-1	NA	many	TRBJ2-7	CASSHLMGGDEQYF	TGCGCCAGCAGCCACCTTATGGGCGGTGACGAGCAGTACTTC
TRBV12-3/TRBV12-4	NA	NA	TRBJ2-7	CASSSRTPYYEQYF	TGTGCCAGCAGCTCTCGGACCCCCTACTACGAGCAGTACTTC
TRBV4-3	NA	NA	TRBJ2-7	CASDLRDWNCYEQYF	TGCGCCAGTGACTTGAGAGACTGGAACTGCTACGAGCAGTACTTC
TRBV12-3/TRBV12-4	NA	few	TRBJ1-2	CASSPAGGDGYTF	TGTGCCAGCAGTCCTGCTGGGGGGGACGGCTACACCTTC
TRBV11-2	NA	many	TRBJ2-3	CASSLVAGQTDTQYF	TGTGCCAGCAGCTTAGTGGCAGGGCAAACAGATACGCAGTATTTT
TRBV12-3/TRBV12-4	NA	NA	TRBJ2-5	CASRKGGTQYF	TGTGCCAGCCGAAAGGGGGGGACCCAGTACTTC